This record concerns one TCR beta chain sequence. The sample originates from a study of blood T cell repertoires in COVID-19. The method was immunoSEQ multiplex PCR; TCRdb's version includes in-frame clones alone and lacks a portion of them. The sample holds 150,000 to 200,000 clones; less than 90% are singletons and the top ten take roughly 2%. The TCR originated in a man aged 65-85 years with active or convalescent COVID-19. The sequencing sample was made of peripheral blood.

The CDR3 sequence: CASSFSGTDEKLFF. In DNA form, the CDR3 reads TGTGCCAGCAGTTTCTCCGGGACAGATGAAAAACTGTTTTTT. The chain uses TRBV28 and TRBJ1-4; 7 bases align to TRBD1. The CDR3 contains 14 residues. Per germline, CDR1 MDHEN and CDR2 SYDVKM. V was pared by 3 bases and J by 6 bases, with 4 bases of the junction left unmatched. Complete variable domain (other parts from reference TRBV28 and TRBJ1-4): DVKVTQSSRYLVKRTGEKVFLECVQDMDHENMFWYRQDPGLGLRLIYFSYDVKMKEKGDIPEGYSVSREKKERFSLILESASTNQTSMYLCASSFSGTDEKLFFGSGTQLSVL.